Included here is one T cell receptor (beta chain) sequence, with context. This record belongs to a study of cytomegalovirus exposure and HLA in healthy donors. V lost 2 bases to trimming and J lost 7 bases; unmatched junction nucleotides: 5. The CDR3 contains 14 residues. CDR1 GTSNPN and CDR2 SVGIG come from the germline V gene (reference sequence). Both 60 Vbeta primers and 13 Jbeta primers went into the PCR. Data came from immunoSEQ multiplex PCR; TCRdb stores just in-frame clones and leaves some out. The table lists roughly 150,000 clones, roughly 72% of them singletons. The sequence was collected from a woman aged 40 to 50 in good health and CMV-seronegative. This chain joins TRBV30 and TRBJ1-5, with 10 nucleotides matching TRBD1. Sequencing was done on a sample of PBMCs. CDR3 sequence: CAWSRQGAGQPQHF. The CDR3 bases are TGTGCCTGGAGTCGACAGGGGGCGGGCCAGCCCCAGCATTTT.